A single sample gave rise to the 31 T cell receptor beta chains below, sequenced in a study of beta chain features in type 1 diabetes. Whole-study findings and limits: Significant though moderate, a shortening of TCRB CDR3s appeared in all four CD4+ subsets of Type 1 diabetes patients.

These receptors lack a known antigen. All of the isolated RNA was reverse transcribed, so expressed TCRB transcripts were sequenced. TCRdb's copy holds only in-frame clones and misses some; the assay was immunoSEQ multiplex PCR. The sample yields hundreds of thousands of clones, around 9.9% seen once. Sequenced: naive CD4+ T cells from blood. All receptors come from a man aged 30 to 39 with type 1 diabetes.

This clone was seen a few times. The chain is built from TRBV18 and TRBJ2-3; weak D call: TRBD2 (6 bases). This CDR3 contains 16 residues. Between the trimmed V and J ends, which lost 6 bases and 0 bases, there was a span of 16 bases. Germline lookup yields CDR1 KGHSH and CDR2 LQKENI. In DNA form, the CDR3 reads TGTGCCAGCTCCCCCCTTGGCGGGGACAGCACAGATACGCAGTATTTT. Protein product: CASSPLGGDSTDTQYF.

This chain joins TRBV9 and TRBJ1-1; the match to TRBD1 covers 8 bases. Germline CDR1 SGDLS, CDR2 YYNGEE. The CDR3 consists of 14 residues. Trimming removed 0 bases from V and 8 bases from J; junction bases left unmatched: 6. The CDR3 DNA follows: TGTGCCAGCAGCGTAGGGGACAGGCGAGGAGAAGCTTTCTTT. Protein: CASSVGDRRGEAFF. Full variable domain (missing parts from reference TRBV9 and TRBJ1-1): DSGVTQTPKHLITATGQRVTLRCSPRSGDLSVYWYQQSLDQGLQFLIQYYNGEERAKGNILERFSAQQFPDLHSELNLSSLELGDSALYFCASSVGDRRGEAFFGQGTRLTVV.

This sequence joins TRBV9 and TRBJ1-4, with TRBD1 matching 8 bases. Looked up from germline, CDR1 is SGDLS and CDR2 is YYNGEE. The CDR3 runs 14 residues. Trimming took 2 bases from V and 11 from J; bases not matched to a gene: 8. The CDR3 DNA reads as TGTGCCAGCAGCGTTGGACAGGGTGAAGGGAAACTGTTTTTT. This sequence encodes CASSVGQGEGKLFF.

This clone came up a few times. This chain uses TRBV7-2 with TRBJ1-6, with D unclear. The CDR3 runs 13 residues. From germline, CDR1 is SGHTA and CDR2 FQGNSA. Trimming took 5 bases from V and 12 from J, leaving 14 bases between them. As DNA, the CDR3 is TGTGCCAGCAGCCCGCACGTGAGAGGACCCCTCCACTTT. It translates to CASSPHVRGPLHF.

This clone has only a few counts. The V gene is TRBV7-2, the J gene TRBJ2-5; 7 nucleotides align to TRBD1. Germline V gives CDR1 SGHTA, CDR2 FQGNSA. V was pared by 5 bases and J by 2 bases, with 8 bases of the junction left unmatched. CDR3 length: 15 residues. CDR3 loop: CASSITGTAQETQYF. CDR3 nucleotides: TGTGCCAGCAGCATAACCGGGACAGCACAAGAGACCCAGTACTTC.

This chain uses TRBV7-9 with TRBJ2-7; D gene ambiguous. V dropped 0 bases and J dropped 4 bases, with 7 bases sitting between them. The germline V gene encodes CDR1 SEHNR and CDR2 FQNEAQ (reference sequence). CDR3 length: 13 residues. The CDR3 is CASSLANGYEQYF. DNA of the CDR3: TGTGCCAGCAGCTTAGCAAACGGTTACGAGCAGTACTTC.

The chain joins TRBV5-1 to TRBJ2-7, with D perhaps matching TRBD1 (5 bases). Trimming pared 4 bases from V and 3 bases from J, leaving 17 bases between. From germline, CDR1 is SGHRS and CDR2 YFSETQ. CDR3 length: 15 amino acids. The CDR3 protein is CASSPNPGQDYEQYF. The CDR3 coding sequence is TGCGCCAGCAGCCCCAATCCCGGACAAGACTACGAGCAGTACTTC.

This chain links TRBV28 with TRBJ2-7; 7 nucleotides match TRBD1. Per the germline V gene, CDR1 is MDHEN and CDR2 is SYDVKM. The CDR3 is made up of 14 amino acids. Germline trimming cut 6 bases from V and 3 bases from J; bases unmatched to any gene: 8. The CDR3 reads CASSSGQRVYEQYF. CDR3 sequence (DNA): TGTGCCAGCAGCTCGGGACAGAGAGTCTACGAGCAGTACTTC.

This clone showed up just a few times. This chain connects TRBV30 to TRBJ2-7; D is possibly TRBD2 (7 bases). Deletions cut 4 bases from V and 7 bases from J, with 23 bases between. The CDR3 is 15 residues long. CDR1 and CDR2 (germline): GTSNPN, SVGIG (reference sequence). The CDR3 protein is CAWTAMGGALEEQYF. For the CDR3, the DNA is TGTGCCTGGACCGCCATGGGGGGGGCCCTGGAAGAGCAGTACTTC. The whole variable domain, filled in from reference TRBV30 and TRBJ2-7, reads SQTIHQWPATLVQPVGSPLSLECTVEGTSNPNLYWYRQAAGRGLQLLFYSVGIGQISSEVPQNLSASRPQDRQFILSSKKLLLSDSGFYLCAWTAMGGALEEQYFGPGTRLTVT.

The CDR3 nucleotides read TGTGCCAGCAGCGCGGCCACGGGACAGGGGCCTCTCTACCATGGCTACACCTTC. Amino acid sequence: CASSAATGQGPLYHGYTF. This chain connects TRBV9 to TRBJ1-2; TRBD1 agrees at 10 bases. CDR1 and CDR2 (germline): SGDLS, YYNGEE. V trimming: 3 bases; J trimming: 6 bases; junction bases outside the gene matches: 17. CDR3 length: 18 amino acids.

This clone has more than one count but fewer than ten. This sequence joins TRBV7-2 and TRBJ2-7, with 7 bases identical to TRBD1. This CDR3 is 13 amino acids long. V gave up 5 bases and J gave up 3 bases; unmatched junction bases: 4. Germline V CDR1 and CDR2: SGHTA, FQGNSA. In DNA, the CDR3 is TGTGCCAGCAGCCGGACAGGCAACTACGAGCAGTACTTC. Translating it yields CASSRTGNYEQYF.

The chain links TRBV28 to TRBJ2-5; possible D gene TRBD2, 5 bases. Germline CDR1 reads MDHEN; CDR2 reads SYDVKM. Deletions cut 8 bases from V and 3 bases from J, with 10 bases between. The CDR3 is 12 amino acids. The CDR3 region is CASGTGEETQYF. The CDR3 DNA reads as TGTGCCAGCGGAACCGGGGAAGAGACCCAGTACTTC.

The rearrangement links TRBV2 to TRBJ2-1; perhaps TRBD1 as D (6 bases). The CDR3 totals 12 residues. The germline CDR1 and CDR2 sequences are SNHLY and FYNNEI. V dropped 6 bases and J dropped 4 bases, with 7 bases sitting between them. The CDR3: CASRGQYNEQFF. DNA of the CDR3: TGTGCCAGCAGGGGACAATACAATGAGCAGTTCTTC.

The chain carries TRBV10-3 and TRBJ1-1; maybe TRBD1 (6 bases). This CDR3 is 13 amino acids long. Trimming stripped 6 bases from V and 3 bases from J, with 11 bases between. The germline V gene encodes CDR1 ENHRY and CDR2 SYGVKD. The CDR3 sequence is CAIRERQDTEAFF. The CDR3, as DNA: TGTGCCATCAGGGAACGACAGGACACTGAAGCTTTCTTT.

The J gene is TRBJ1-1, the V gene TRBV14, with D uncertain. The CDR3 extends over 14 amino acids. V was clipped by 1 base and J by 3 bases, with 9 bases between them. Germline V lookup: CDR1 SGHDN, CDR2 FVKESK. The CDR3 loop is CASSQGFGHTEAFF. Written as DNA, the CDR3 is TGTGCCAGCAGCCAAGGATTTGGGCACACTGAAGCTTTCTTT.

The chain recombines TRBV5-1 with TRBJ1-6; 10 bases fit TRBD1. Germline-derived CDR1 and CDR2 are SGHRS and YFSETQ. V was clipped by 0 bases and J by 10 bases; unmatched bases: 4. The CDR3 spans 15 residues. CDR3 in amino acids: CASSLGGQGRSPLHF. The CDR3 coding sequence is TGCGCCAGCAGCTTGGGGGGACAGGGGAGATCACCCCTCCACTTT.

This clone occurred a few times. This sequence joins TRBV28 and TRBJ2-3; 7 positions match TRBD1. Per germline, CDR1 MDHEN and CDR2 SYDVKM. The CDR3 is made up of 14 amino acids. Unmatched junction bases numbered 6, after V lost 5 bases and J lost 4 bases. The CDR3 is CASSPGTASDTQYF. The CDR3 DNA reads as TGTGCCAGCAGTCCGGGGACAGCCTCAGATACGCAGTATTTT.

This clone was counted between two and nine times. The rearrangement joins TRBV7-2 to TRBJ1-5; D remains ambiguous. Germline V CDR1 and CDR2: SGHTA, FQGNSA. Trimming left V 5 bases short and J 5 bases short, with 7 bases between. This CDR3 spans 12 amino acids. CDR3 nucleotides: TGTGCCAGCAGCGCGGGTTATCAGCCCCAGCATTTT. This gives the protein CASSAGYQPQHF.

The rearrangement uses TRBV9 and TRBJ2-1; TRBD1 agrees at 7 bases. Germline V gene lookup returns CDR1 SGDLS and CDR2 YYNGEE. The length of the CDR3 is 16 residues. The J segment lost 8 bases and the V segment lost 0 bases, leaving 11 bases of the junction unmatched. The CDR3 DNA reads TGTGCCAGCAGCGTAGCCTCGGGACAGTTTAGCGATGAGCAGTTCTTC. It yields the protein CASSVASGQFSDEQFF.

This clone appeared a few times. The chain couples TRBV7-2 to TRBJ1-2; D is unresolved. Trimming cost V 7 bases and J 11 bases, with 17 bases left between them. This CDR3 comprises 12 residues. CDR1 is SGHTA, CDR2 FQGNSA, per germline. CDR3 loop: CASNPVGSGYTF. Here the CDR3 DNA reads TGTGCCAGCAACCCTGTGGGGTCGGGGTACACCTTC. Full variable domain (outside the CDR3, taken from reference TRBV7-2 and TRBJ1-2): GAGVSQSPSNKVTEKGKDVELRCDPISGHTALYWYRQSLGQGLEFLIYFQGNSAPDKSGLPSDRFSAERTGGSVSTLTIQRTQQEDSAVYLCASNPVGSGYTFGSGTRLTVV.

The V gene is TRBV6-5, the J gene TRBJ1-1; D is perhaps TRBD1 (6 bases). The V end lost 4 bases, the J end lost 0 bases, and 9 bases lay between the germline ends. CDR1 MNHEY and CDR2 SVGAGI come from the germline V gene. The CDR3 sequence is 14 residues long. The CDR3 region is CASSSGTMNTEAFF. CDR3 DNA: TGTGCCAGCAGTTCCGGGACAATGAACACTGAAGCTTTCTTT.

The gene calls are TRBV10-3 and TRBJ1-2; tentative D call: TRBD1 (5 bases). V was trimmed by 7 bases and J by 7 bases, leaving 16 bases between them. The CDR3 loop spans 13 amino acids. From germline, CDR1 is ENHRY and CDR2 SYGVKD. This CDR3 is CAITPDGARGYTF. The CDR3 bases are TGTGCCATCACCCCTGATGGGGCTCGTGGCTACACCTTC.

The gene calls are TRBV5-1 and TRBJ1-1, with 7 bases fitting TRBD1. The V gene's germline CDR1 is SGHRS and CDR2 YFSETQ. J lost 3 bases, V lost 3 bases, and 11 bases had no gene match. This CDR3 has 16 residues. CDR3 nucleotides: TGCGCCAGCAGCTACCCTACTGACAGGGAAGACACTGAAGCTTTCTTT. Encoded protein: CASSYPTDREDTEAFF.

The chain couples TRBV7-9 to TRBJ1-1, with TRBD1 matching over 8 bases. This CDR3 comprises 15 residues. Trimming removed 5 bases from V and 0 bases from J; junction bases left unmatched: 5. Looked up from germline, CDR1 is SEHNR and CDR2 is FQNEAQ (reference sequence). CDR3 nucleotide sequence: TGTGCCAGCAGCCACAGGGGGTCGATGAACACTGAAGCTTTCTTT. Encoded protein: CASSHRGSMNTEAFF.

This clone was observed a handful of times. V gene TRBV5-6 combines with J gene TRBJ2-7, with TRBD1 as a possible D gene (5 bases). The CDR3 sequence is 14 residues long. The germline CDR1 and CDR2 sequences are SGHDT and YYEEEE. V was pared by 0 bases and J by 6 bases, with 13 bases between. The DNA for the CDR3 is TGTGCCAGCAGCTTGGAAGGGGCCCGCGCCGAGCAGTACTTC. It codes for CASSLEGARAEQYF. Supplemented by reference TRBV5-6 and TRBJ2-7, the full variable domain reads DAGVTQSPTHLIKTRGQQVTLRCSPKSGHDTVSWYQQALGQGPQFIFQYYEEEERQRGNFPDRFSGHQFPNYSSELNVNALLLGDSALYLCASSLEGARAEQYFGPGTRLTVT.

The V call is TRBV27, the J call TRBJ2-7; 11 bases map to TRBD2. Germline CDR1 reads MNHEY; CDR2 reads SMNVEV (reference sequence). After removal of 5 bases from V and 3 bases from J, the junction contained 3 bases not matched to a gene. There are 14 residues in the CDR3. The CDR3 is CASSATSGVYEQYF. The CDR3 DNA reads TGTGCCAGCAGTGCGACTAGCGGGGTCTACGAGCAGTACTTC.

The sample holds a few counts of this clone. The chain combines TRBV5-1 with TRBJ2-2; D may be TRBD1 (6 bases). This CDR3 has 13 amino acids. V was cut by 4 bases and J by 5 bases, with 9 bases left in between. CDR1 and CDR2 from the germline V gene are SGHRS and YFSETQ. The CDR3 reads CASSPQGTGELFF. The CDR3 region has the DNA TGCGCCAGCAGCCCTCAGGGGACCGGGGAGCTGTTTTTT.

This clone was seen a handful of times. The J gene is TRBJ2-1, the V gene TRBV6-6; D not resolved. The germline V gene encodes CDR1 MNHNY and CDR2 SVGAGI (reference sequence). V gave up 7 bases and J gave up 5 bases, with 6 bases separating them. The CDR3 is 11 residues long. The CDR3 region is CASKGDNEQFF. In DNA, the CDR3 is TGTGCCAGCAAAGGAGACAATGAGCAGTTCTTC.

CDR3 residues: CASSLSGTGDEQYF. The CDR3 nucleotides read TGTGCCAGCAGTTTATCCGGGACAGGGGACGAGCAGTACTTC. The chain couples TRBV27 to TRBJ2-7; 10 bases match TRBD1. The CDR3 runs 14 residues. V dropped 0 bases and J dropped 5; count of bases not matched to a gene: 1. Germline V gene lookup returns CDR1 MNHEY and CDR2 SMNVEV (reference sequence).

This clone showed up just a few times. V and J are TRBV13 and TRBJ1-5; D is ambiguous. V lost 3 bases and J lost 3, with 6 bases in between. This CDR3 is 13 amino acids long. The germline CDR1 and CDR2 sequences are PRHDT and FYEKMQ (reference sequence). The CDR3 DNA reads TGTGCCAGCAGCTTGAGGGCCAATCAGCCCCAGCATTTT. It encodes CASSLRANQPQHF.

The V call is TRBV7-8, the J call TRBJ1-1; unclear D gene. The CDR3 consists of 15 residues. V was cut by 2 bases and J by 7 bases, with 17 bases left in between. CDR1 and CDR2 (germline): SGHVS, FQNEAQ. CDR3 DNA sequence: TGTGCCAGCAGCTTAAGTTTGGGTCGAACGGGTGAAGCTTTCTTT. Translating it yields CASSLSLGRTGEAFF.